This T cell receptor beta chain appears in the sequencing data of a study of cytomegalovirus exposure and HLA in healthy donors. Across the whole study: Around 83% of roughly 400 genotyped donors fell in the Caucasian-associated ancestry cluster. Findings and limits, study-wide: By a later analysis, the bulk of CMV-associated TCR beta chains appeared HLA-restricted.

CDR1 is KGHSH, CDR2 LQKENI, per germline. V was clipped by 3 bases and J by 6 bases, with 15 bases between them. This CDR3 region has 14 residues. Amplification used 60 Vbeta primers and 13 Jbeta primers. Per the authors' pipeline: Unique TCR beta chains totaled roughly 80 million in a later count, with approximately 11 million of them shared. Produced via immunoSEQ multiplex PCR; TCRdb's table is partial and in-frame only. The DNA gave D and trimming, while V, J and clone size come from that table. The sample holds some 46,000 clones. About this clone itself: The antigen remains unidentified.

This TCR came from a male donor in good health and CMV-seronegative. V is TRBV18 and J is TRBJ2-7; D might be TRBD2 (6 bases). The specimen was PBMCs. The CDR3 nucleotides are TGTGCCAGCTCACCCGAGGACGGGGGAGCCGAGCAGTACTTC. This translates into CASSPEDGGAEQYF.